This T cell receptor (beta chain) originates from a study of CD8 T cells in ankylosing spondylitis. In this sample, this clonotype turned up many times. TCRdb redid the calling of the 5' RACE reads with MiXCR, one entry per CDR3 protein. The sample holds hundreds of thousands of distinct CDR3 sequences, around 8% seen once. This CDR3 comprises 13 residues. Germline V gives CDR1 DFQATT, CDR2 SNEGSKA (reference sequence). Deletions cut 0 bases from V and 0 bases from J, with 6 bases between. Sample: blood, either unsorted or a sorted T cell fraction (not recorded which). V is TRBV20-1 and J is TRBJ2-7; D call uncertain. This clonotype originated in a female donor with ankylosing spondylitis or in good health (not recorded which). CDR3 sequence (DNA): TGCAGTGCTAGAGAGGGCAGCTCCTACGAGCAGTACTTC. Its protein is CSAREGSSYEQYF.